These T cell receptor beta chains were read from a single sample in a study of shared T cell receptors in the human thymus. The data were produced by immunoSEQ multiplex PCR, yet TCRdb's version contains in-frame clones alone and is incomplete. The data hold hundreds of thousands of clones, with approximately 95% observed a single time. Sequencing input: thymocytes. Every receptor here comes from a human donor. The conserved cysteine and the conserved F or W are not part of the CDR3 here.

>TRBJ2-1|TRBV6-4
ASSASAGTSGRREEQF
>TRBJ2-1|TRBV14
ASSLKAGVYNEQF
>TRBJ2-2|TRBV2
ASSEVPRGQRRDGELF
>TRBJ1-4|TRBV7-9
ASSLRRQGANEKLF
>TRBJ2-1|TRBV5-1
ASSLWGGRTSDSYNEQF
>TRBJ2-3|TRBV29-1
SAATYSYTDTQY
>TRBJ2-1|TRBV11-2
ASSLTPGLRNNEQF
>TRBJ1-4|TRBV7-8
ASRRGWGPRVNEKLF
>TRBJ2-1|TRBV25-1
ASSEYNPPHEQF
>TRBJ2-1|TRBV20-1
SARAGHEQF
>TRBJ1-1|TRBV6-5
ASSTTGGTEAF
>TRBJ1-1|TRBV5-6
ASRHYGTGRNTEAF
>TRBJ2-7|TRBV9
ASSVGRAGSYEQY
>TRBJ1-2|TRBV28
ASRTEQGGGYGYT
>TRBJ1-2|TRBV2
ASSETRGLEYYGYT
>TRBJ1-3|TRBV16
ASSRGQGKNTIY
>TRBJ2-5|TRBV30
AWGLQAEHTRGTQY
>TRBJ1-5|TRBV5-8
ASSLASGQGGQPQH
>TRBJ2-1|TRBV7-2
ASSLGPPMGTYNEQF
>TRBJ2-1|TRBV11-3
ASSSLRTSGNLFNEQF
>TRBJ2-1|TRBV6-5
ASSLTSGNNEQF